These 30 T cell receptor beta chains came from one sample sequenced in a study of human T cells and chemical hapten exposure. MiXCR was run by TCRdb on the RACE reads, yielding one entry per CDR3 protein. The sample holds about 49,000 distinct CDR3 sequences, around 9.3% seen once. Stated time point: patch test 1, 2 weeks after DPC sensitization. The treatment was: therapeutic diphenylcyclopropenone sensitization with weekly scalp DPC. Source: whole blood, taken in connection with sensitization to the hapten diphenylcyclopropenone (DPC). The origin of the receptors is a woman between 45 and 65 years old with alopecia areata. Some clones in this sample may be carry-over from other donors' samples.

This clonotype was observed many times. The gene calls are TRBV20-1 and TRBJ1-4; the D is unclear. The CDR3 has 14 amino acids. V lost 5 bases and J 4 bases, leaving 14 bases between the germline ends. CDR1 is DFQATT, CDR2 SNEGSKA, per germline (reference sequence). This CDR3 reads CSARPGISNEKLFF. In DNA, the CDR3 is TGCAGTGCTCGCCCGGGGATAAGTAATGAAAAACTGTTTTTT.

In its sample, this clonotype was seen a few times. The V call is TRBV10-3, the J call TRBJ2-7; 10 positions match TRBD2. The V gene end was trimmed by 5 bases and the J gene end by 3 bases; junction bases not matched to a gene: 4. The germline V gene encodes CDR1 ENHRY and CDR2 SYGVKD. The CDR3 has 14 amino acids. DNA of the CDR3: TGTGCCATCAGTCCGGGACTAGCGCTCTACGAGCAGTACTTC. Protein sequence: CAISPGLALYEQYF.

This rearrangement joins TRBV28 to TRBJ2-5; D not certain. The CDR3 loop spans 14 amino acids. Germline CDR1 reads MDHEN; CDR2 reads SYDVKM. V was cut by 9 bases and J by 4 bases, with 18 bases left in between. The CDR3 DNA reads as TGTGCCAGTGTGGGCGGTTTAGTGGGAGAGACCCAGTACTTC. Protein product: CASVGGLVGETQYF.

The rearrangement joins TRBV7-2 to TRBJ1-2; D not resolved. The CDR3 has 14 amino acids. CDR1 and CDR2 (germline): SGHTA, FQGNSA. Trimming took off 5 bases at V and 0 bases at J, with 10 bases between the two ends. CDR3 loop: CASSDRRPNYGYTF. As DNA, the CDR3 is TGTGCCAGCAGCGATAGGCGTCCTAACTATGGCTACACCTTC.

This clonotype was seen many times. This chain links TRBV18 with TRBJ2-3; TRBD1 or TRBD2 may be the D gene (5 bases each). The length of the CDR3 is 16 residues. Looked up from germline, CDR1 is KGHSH and CDR2 is LQKENI. The germline V and J ends were trimmed by 1 base and 0 bases, with 11 bases remaining between them. CDR3: CASSPRDGSSTDTQYF. CDR3 coding DNA: TGTGCCAGCTCACCACGGGACGGATCTAGCACAGATACGCAGTATTTT.

Many counts were recorded for this clonotype. The chain carries TRBV7-2 and TRBJ2-6; TRBD2 is a possible D gene (6 bases). Trimming removed 5 bases at V and 7 bases at J, with 24 bases between. CDR3 size: 18 residues. Germline values: CDR1 SGHTA, CDR2 FQGNSA. The CDR3 DNA reads as TGTGCCAGCAGCCCAAAACCGGGACTTACACTTCTCGCCAACGTCCTGACTTTC. Protein sequence: CASSPKPGLTLLANVLTF.

This clonotype was observed many times. V is TRBV7-9 and J is TRBJ2-4; the D is unclear. The CDR3 loop spans 15 amino acids. Trimming left V 2 bases short and J 7 bases short, with 15 bases between. Germline V CDR1 and CDR2: SEHNR, FQNEAQ (reference sequence). CDR3 loop: CASSLLDMRQNIQYF. The CDR3 region has the DNA TGTGCCAGCAGCTTATTGGATATGCGCCAGAACATTCAGTACTTC.

V gene TRBV11-2 combines with J gene TRBJ1-1; D gene uncertain. This CDR3 is 13 amino acids long. Germline CDR1 and CDR2: SGHAT and FQNNGV. V lost 2 bases to trimming and J lost 6 bases, with 10 bases between them. CDR3 sequence: CASSLYRYPEAFF. Written as DNA, the CDR3 is TGTGCCAGCAGCTTATATCGTTATCCTGAAGCTTTCTTT. Combining the CDR3 with reference TRBV11-2 and TRBJ1-1 gives the whole variable domain EAGVAQSPRYKIIEKRQSVAFWCNPISGHATLYWYQQILGQGPKLLIQFQNNGVVDDSQLPKDRFSAERLKGVDSTLKIQPAKLEDSAVYLCASSLYRYPEAFFGQGTRLTVV.

This clonotype was picked up many times. V usage is TRBV6-5 and J usage is TRBJ1-5; a weak D match, TRBD1 (5 bases). The V gene's germline CDR1 is MNHEY and CDR2 SVGAGI. The ends were cut back, 5 bases at V and 0 bases at J, with 11 bases in the middle. This CDR3 region has 15 residues. As DNA, the CDR3 is TGTGCCAGCAGTCTCGGGGGAAATAGCAATCAGCCCCAGCATTTT. The encoded protein is CASSLGGNSNQPQHF.

This clonotype was picked up many times. This chain uses TRBV18 with TRBJ2-5, with TRBD1 identical over 7 bases. V shed 5 bases, J shed 2 bases, and the junction held 2 bases outside the gene matches. This CDR3 is built from 13 residues. Germline V gene sequence: CDR1 KGHSH, CDR2 LQKENI. The CDR3 loop reads CASSGDRQETQYF. The CDR3 nucleotides are TGTGCCAGCTCAGGGGACAGACAAGAGACCCAGTACTTC.

At least ten counts were recorded for this clonotype. This rearrangement joins TRBV20-1 to TRBJ2-7; 8 bases line up with TRBD2. The CDR3 sequence is 16 residues long. Germline-derived CDR1 and CDR2 are DFQATT and SNEGSKA (reference sequence). The V and J ends lost 0 bases and 4 bases, in that order; junction bases with no gene match: 11. CDR3 DNA sequence: TGCAGTGCTAGAGATACGGGAGCTGGGACTAGATACGAGCAGTACTTC. Translation gives CSARDTGAGTRYEQYF.

This clonotype was observed at least ten times. The J gene is TRBJ1-6, the V gene TRBV7-2; TRBD1 agrees at 7 bases. CDR1 is SGHTA, CDR2 FQGNSA, per germline. The CDR3 is 15 amino acids. V lost 5 bases, J lost 9 bases, and 10 bases stayed unmatched. CDR3 protein: CASSRTQGIGSPLHF. Written as DNA, the CDR3 is TGTGCCAGCAGCAGAACACAGGGGATAGGTTCACCCCTCCACTTT.

This clonotype showed up many times. V usage is TRBV11-2 and J usage is TRBJ2-5; 7 nucleotides align to TRBD2. V lost 3 bases and J lost 5; bases outside the gene matches: 9. The CDR3 has 15 amino acids. Germline V gene data show CDR1 as SGHAT and CDR2 as FQNNGV. The CDR3 reads CASSLRRREGETQYF. The CDR3 DNA reads as TGTGCCAGCAGCTTGAGGCGCAGGGAGGGGGAGACCCAGTACTTC.

This clonotype was picked up a small number of times. The chain recombines TRBV5-1 with TRBJ2-3; D unclear. This CDR3 region has 13 residues. In germline, CDR1 is SGHRS, CDR2 YFSETQ. V was trimmed by 3 bases and J by 2 bases, leaving 7 bases between them. CDR3 nucleotides: TGCGCCAGCAGCTCAGGAGTCACAGATACGCAGTATTTT. Amino acid sequence: CASSSGVTDTQYF.

This clonotype was detected a few times. The chain links TRBV27 to TRBJ2-3, with D unresolved. The CDR3 covers 13 residues. Deletions cut 4 bases from V and 3 bases from J, with 8 bases between. Germline assignment: CDR1 MNHEY and CDR2 SMNVEV (reference sequence). The CDR3 here is CASSWARTDTQYF. CDR3 bases: TGTGCCAGCAGTTGGGCTAGAACAGATACGCAGTATTTT.

Ten or more counts support this clonotype. The V gene is TRBV15, the J gene TRBJ1-4; possible D gene TRBD1, 6 bases. This CDR3 is built from 13 residues. CDR1 and CDR2 from the germline V gene are LNHNV and YYDKDF (reference sequence). Trimming shortened V by 6 bases and J by 8 bases, and 13 bases separated the two germline ends. This chain's CDR3 is CATSWQGSEKLFF. In DNA form, the CDR3 reads TGTGCCACCAGTTGGCAGGGGAGCGAAAAACTGTTTTTT.

This clonotype was recorded a few times. The V and J genes are TRBV28 and TRBJ2-5; weak D call: TRBD2 (5 bases). CDR1 and CDR2 from the germline V gene are MDHEN and SYDVKM. V was cut by 7 bases and J by 3 bases, with 12 bases left in between. The CDR3 is 13 residues long. The CDR3 DNA is TGTGCCAGCACCCTTTACGGGAAAGAGACCCAGTACTTC. Protein: CASTLYGKETQYF.

This clonotype was detected ten times or more. The chain is built from TRBV29-1 and TRBJ1-1; a possible D gene is TRBD1 (5 bases). V shed 5 bases and J shed 0 bases, with 7 bases lying between them. This CDR3 is 12 amino acids long. Germline CDR1 and CDR2: SQVTM and ANQGSEA. In DNA form, the CDR3 reads TGCAGCGTTCTACAGGTGAACACTGAAGCTTTCTTT. Translated: CSVLQVNTEAFF.

The CDR3 DNA is TGCGCCAGCAGCCAAGCGGAAAGCTCCTACGAGCAGTACTTC. Residues: CASSQAESSYEQYF. The chain recombines TRBV4-1 with TRBJ2-7; no reliable D call. The CDR3 totals 14 residues. V dropped 1 base and J dropped 0 bases, with 7 bases sitting between them. Per the germline V gene, CDR1 is MGHRA and CDR2 is YSYEKL.

Of note for this clonotype: A read error is possible here, since a much larger clone lies one base away. The CDR3 carries no conserved terminal phenylalanine or tryptophan, so it likely arises from a read error. The genes are TRBV5-4 and TRBJ1-1; the D gene is possibly TRBD1 (6 bases). Germline V gene sequence: CDR1 SGHNT, CDR2 YYREEE (reference sequence). The CDR3 covers 13 residues. Trimming cost V 0 bases and J 4 bases, with 7 bases left between them. The CDR3 nucleotides read TGTGCCAGCAGCTTGGAGGGGGGCACTGAAGCTTTCTCT. Translation gives CASSLEGGTEAFS.

The chain joins TRBV18 to TRBJ1-1, with 8 bases matching TRBD1. The CDR3 runs 16 residues. Unmatched junction bases numbered 10, after V lost 3 bases and J lost 4 bases. Germline V gene sequence: CDR1 KGHSH, CDR2 LQKENI. As DNA, the CDR3 is TGTGCCAGCTCACCGACAGGGGAGGGATTGGGCACTGAAGCTTTCTTT. Translating gives CASSPTGEGLGTEAFF.

The chain uses TRBV12-3 or TRBV12-4 and TRBJ1-6; D is ambiguous. The CDR3 has 14 residues. The ends were cut back, 1 base at V and 6 bases at J, with 7 bases in the middle. CDR3 nucleotide sequence: TGTGCCAGCAGTTTAGGGCAGTCTAATTCACCCCTCCACTTT. It specifies CASSLGQSNSPLHF.

This clonotype was recorded at least ten times. The chain couples TRBV7-2 to TRBJ2-3; D not certain. The germline V gene encodes CDR1 SGHTA and CDR2 FQGNSA. The ends were cut back, 5 bases at V and 4 bases at J, with 16 bases in the middle. The CDR3 is made up of 15 amino acids. CDR3 loop: CASSRRVAVADTQYF. The CDR3 nucleotides are TGTGCCAGCAGCCGCCGGGTGGCGGTAGCAGATACGCAGTATTTT.

The rearrangement joins TRBV24-1 to TRBJ2-7; tentatively, D is TRBD2 (5 bases). Trimming shortened V by 11 bases and J by 3 bases, and 19 bases separated the two germline ends. In germline, CDR1 is KGHDR, CDR2 SFDVKD. The CDR3 extends over 14 amino acids. This CDR3 is CAILEGSVFYEQYF. Written as DNA, the CDR3 is TGTGCCATCCTCGAGGGCAGCGTTTTCTACGAGCAGTACTTC.

This clonotype was counted many times. V gene TRBV20-1 combines with J gene TRBJ2-2, with a tentative D call TRBD2 (5 bases). The CDR3 loop spans 14 amino acids. Trimming pared 4 bases from V and 5 bases from J, leaving 14 bases between. Germline V gene sequence: CDR1 DFQATT, CDR2 SNEGSKA (reference sequence). DNA for the CDR3: TGCAGTGCTATTGGGGAGATAGGGACCGGGGAGCTGTTTTTT. Translation: CSAIGEIGTGELFF.

The chain combines TRBV4-2 with TRBJ2-3; 7 bases fit TRBD2. CDR1 LGHNA and CDR2 YNFKEQ come from the germline V gene. V shed 1 base, J shed 3 bases, and the junction held 10 bases outside the gene matches. This CDR3 is 17 amino acids long. The CDR3 spells CASSQVRAGEYTDTQYF. Here the CDR3 DNA reads TGTGCCAGCAGCCAAGTCAGGGCGGGAGAGTATACAGATACGCAGTATTTT.

This clonotype came up many times. The V gene is TRBV6-1, the J gene TRBJ1-1; 8 bases line up with TRBD1. The CDR3 totals 14 residues. The V gene's germline CDR1 is MNHNS and CDR2 SASEGT. The V and J ends lost 6 bases and 5 bases, in that order; junction bases with no gene match: 8. DNA of the CDR3: TGTGCCAGCAGAACAGGGGGTGTTTGGACTGAAGCTTTCTTT. Translated, it gives CASRTGGVWTEAFF.

In this sample, this clonotype turned up many times. The genes are TRBV10-3 and TRBJ2-7; TRBD2 matches at 10 bases. Germline assignment: CDR1 ENHRY and CDR2 SYGVKD. V shed 6 bases and J 6 bases; nucleotides not matched to a gene: 8. This CDR3 is built from 14 residues. CDR3 region: CAISSASGSSEQYF. The CDR3 DNA reads as TGTGCCATCAGCTCAGCTAGCGGGAGTAGCGAGCAGTACTTC.

The sample holds many counts of this clonotype. V usage is TRBV28 and J usage is TRBJ2-5; 11 nucleotides align to TRBD2. With V trimmed by 5 bases and J by 2 bases, 1 base remained unmatched. There are 14 residues in the CDR3. In germline, CDR1 is MDHEN, CDR2 SYDVKM. The CDR3 is CASSGTSGQETQYF. In nucleotides, the CDR3 is TGTGCCAGCAGTGGGACTAGCGGACAAGAGACCCAGTACTTC.

As regards this clonotype: A clone one base away is much larger, so this may be a read error. The rearrangement joins TRBV5-1 to TRBJ1-4; D might be TRBD1 (6 bases). Trimming shortened V by 7 bases and J by 0 bases, and 16 bases separated the two germline ends. The CDR3 is 16 residues long. CDR1 and CDR2 from the germline V gene are SGHRS and YFSETQ. The chain's CDR3 is CASGTGTTATNEKLFF. CDR3 sequence (DNA): TGCGCCAGCGGAACCGGGACAACCGCAACTAATGAAAAACTGTTTTTT.